This passage covers 3 T cell receptor beta chains from one sample sequenced in a study of vaccination and CD4 T cells after COVID-19. The antigens for these receptors are not known. Cultured CD4+ T cell DNA underwent sequencing with the Oncomine TCR Beta short-read assay. TCRdb re-derived calls from the PCR reads in MiXCR, one entry per CDR3 protein. Found here are roughly 16,000 distinct CDR3 sequences, around 80% of them singletons; the top ten hold 8.5% to 10%. Documented treatment: approximately nine-day PBMC culture with coronavirus spike peptide pools or control peptides (ViraFEST assay). Here the sequenced sample was CD4+ T cells from blood, cultured in vitro, taken after SARS-CoV-2 vaccination. The source is a human donor who received a COVID-19 vaccine.

This clonotype was picked up one time. The gene calls are TRBV20-1 and TRBJ1-5; 9 bases fit TRBD1. Trimming took 4 bases from V and 0 from J; bases not matched to a gene: 4. The germline V gene has CDR1 DFQATT and CDR2 SNEGSKA (reference sequence). CDR3 length: 15 amino acids. The CDR3 sequence is CSAITGGYSNQPQHF. The CDR3 DNA sequence: TGCAGTGCTATTACAGGGGGCTATAGCAATCAGCCCCAGCATTTT.

The V gene is TRBV12-3 or TRBV12-4, the J gene TRBJ1-1, with 10 positions matching TRBD1. V trimming: 4 bases; J trimming: 5 bases; junction bases outside the gene matches: 1. This CDR3 region has 13 residues. The CDR3 loop reads CASSWDRGTEAFF. The CDR3 coding sequence is TGTGCCAGCAGTTGGGACAGGGGAACTGAAGCTTTCTTT.

This clonotype appeared a few times. V usage is TRBV20-1 and J usage is TRBJ1-6; 7 positions agree with TRBD1. After removal of 0 bases from V and 4 bases from J, the junction contained 6 bases not matched to a gene. The length of the CDR3 is 16 residues. Germline CDR1 DFQATT, CDR2 SNEGSKA (reference sequence). The CDR3 DNA is TGCAGTGCTAGAGAACCCGGGACAGATTATAATTCACCCCTCCACTTT. It encodes CSAREPGTDYNSPLHF.